This TCR beta chain derives from a study of vaccination and CD4 T cells after COVID-19. On this clonotype itself: Its antigen remains unknown.

Regarding treatment: approximately 11-day PBMC culture with coronavirus spike peptide pools or control peptides (ViraFEST assay). The CDR3 has 15 residues. The ends lost 5 bases at V and 7 bases at J; junction bases unmatched: 10. Germline CDR1 MNHEY, CDR2 SMNVEV (reference sequence). The study sequenced cultured CD4+ T cell DNA using the Oncomine TCR Beta short-read assay. MiXCR was run by TCRdb on the PCR reads, yielding one entry per CDR3 protein. The data contain approximately 15,000 distinct CDR3 sequences, 50% to 75% of them singletons. The genes are TRBV27 and TRBJ1-5; TRBD1 aligns across 8 bases. The TCR was taken from a human donor who had recovered from COVID-19. Sequencing was done on a sample of CD4+ T cells from blood, cultured in vitro. The CDR3 DNA follows: TGTGCCAGCAGTCGGGCAGGGGGCACGGGGCAGCCCCAGCATTTT. Protein sequence: CASSRAGGTGQPQHF.